This T cell receptor (beta chain) was found in a study of cytomegalovirus exposure and HLA in healthy donors. Background on the study: From 150 million to 200 million T cells, an earlier analysis saw approximately 120 million unique TCR beta sequences.

With 60 Vbeta and 13 Jbeta primers, the PCR was carried out. Profiled with immunoSEQ multiplex PCR; TCRdb holds only in-frame clones, not every one. In the table there are fewer than 150,000 clones, around 77% of which are singletons. V was clipped by 6 bases and J by 9 bases; unmatched bases: 12. CDR1 and CDR2 from the germline V gene are MNHEY and SVGAGI. CDR3 length: 14 residues. This clone was detected only a few times. Antigen unknown. Overall study findings and caveats: Earlier analysis found most TCR beta V segments productive about 90% or about 30% of the time. A later analysis found that most CMV-associated TCR beta chains appeared HLA-restricted. A later analysis linked a missense variant in DCLRE1C to the trimming of TCR beta V and J genes.

This clonotype was sampled from a young woman in good health and CMV-seropositive. Sample: PBMCs. The V and J genes are TRBV6-5 and TRBJ2-7; 9 bases agree with TRBD2. The CDR3: CASRNSGGRRGQYF. The CDR3 bases are TGTGCCAGCAGGAACAGCGGGGGGCGTCGGGGGCAGTACTTC.